This T cell receptor beta chain was profiled in a study of T cells after posttransplantation cyclophosphamide. Treatment was busulfan-fludarabine conditioning, a marrow graft, and cyclophosphamide on days +3 and +4. Study outcomes and limitations: TRB clonality was highly associated with recipient CMV seropositivity and reactivation. TRB overlap between skin or GI tissue T cells and blood was limited. Donor CD8+ memory clones often dominated recipient blood repertoires at later times.

Sequenced by immunoSEQ multiplex PCR; TCRdb stores in-frame clones only, minus some. The top ten clones hold about 4.1% of a sample with 4,500 to 6,000 clones, 80% of them seen once. As regards this clone: Its specificity is not known.

The V gene end was trimmed by 4 bases and the J gene end by 3 bases; junction bases not matched to a gene: 4. The CDR3 has 14 residues. Germline CDR1 SGHRS, CDR2 YFSETQ. This chain links TRBV5-1 with TRBJ2-4, with 7 bases matching TRBD1. The sample was PBMCs, taken after allogeneic stem cell transplant with posttransplant cyclophosphamide. This clonotype was sampled from a male patient in his 50s who received an allogeneic stem cell transplant from a related donor and was CMV-positive. Some T cells may arise from the graft donor. The CDR3, as DNA: TGCGCCAGCAGCGAGGGACAGAACAAAAACATTCAGTACTTC. This translates into CASSEGQNKNIQYF.